This TCR beta chain was sequenced in a study of somatic mutations in cytotoxic T cells in rheumatoid arthritis. Study details: In some cases, T-cell populations stained with V beta antibodies were flow-sorted at nearly 100% purity, and these included V beta1+ cells sequenced for TCRB.

The assay was immunoSEQ multiplex PCR, and TCRdb's table has in-frame clones only and misses some. In the table there are some 40,000 clones, approximately 80% of which are singletons. Positive magnetic bead selection separated CD4+ and CD8+ cells, and flow cytometry confirmed purity. Germline V gene lookup returns CDR1 SNHLY and CDR2 FYNNEI. The V end was cut by 10 bases, the J end by 0 bases, with 15 bases between. The length of the CDR3 is 15 residues. The chain employs TRBV2 and TRBJ1-4; a possible D gene is TRBD1 (5 bases). The sample taken for sequencing was CD8+ T cells sorted from blood. The origin of this receptor is a man aged 35 to 55 in good health. CDR3 coding DNA: TGTGCCATCCTGCGGGGCGGTGCAACTAATGAAAAACTGTTTTTT. Protein: CAILRGGATNEKLFF.